This T cell receptor beta chain was profiled in a study of T cell changes during pregnancy in multiple sclerosis. The repertoire was sequenced with immunoSEQ multiplex PCR; TCRdb's copy has only in-frame clones and lacks some. Of tens of thousands of clones listed, roughly 93% were seen once; the top ten hold about 0.8%. With V trimmed by 5 bases and J by 4 bases, 6 bases remained unmatched. The CDR3 covers 14 residues. CDR1 and CDR2 (germline): SSHAT, FNYEAQ (reference sequence). The chain recombines TRBV7-7 with TRBJ2-3, with 7 bases lining up with TRBD1. The origin of this receptor is a female donor with multiple sclerosis, enrolled in a pregnancy study. Sample: peripheral blood, taken in the third trimester of pregnancy. In DNA, the CDR3 is TGTGCCAGCAGCCCTAGACAGGGATCAGATACGCAGTATTTT. Its translation: CASSPRQGSDTQYF.